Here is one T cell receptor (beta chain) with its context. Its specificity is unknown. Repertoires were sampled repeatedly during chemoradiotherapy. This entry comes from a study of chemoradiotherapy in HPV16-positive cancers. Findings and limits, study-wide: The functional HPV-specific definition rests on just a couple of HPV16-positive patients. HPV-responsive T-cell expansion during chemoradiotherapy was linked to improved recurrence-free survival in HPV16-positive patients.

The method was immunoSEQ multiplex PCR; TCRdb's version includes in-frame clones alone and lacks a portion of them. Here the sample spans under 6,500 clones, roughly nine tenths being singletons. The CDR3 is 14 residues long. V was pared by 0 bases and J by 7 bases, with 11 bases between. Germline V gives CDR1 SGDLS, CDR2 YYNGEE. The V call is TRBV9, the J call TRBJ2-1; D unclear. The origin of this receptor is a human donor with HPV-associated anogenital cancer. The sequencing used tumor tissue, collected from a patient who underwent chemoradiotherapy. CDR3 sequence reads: CASSVGVSPNEQFF. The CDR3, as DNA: TGTGCCAGCAGCGTAGGGGTCAGTCCTAATGAGCAGTTCTTC.